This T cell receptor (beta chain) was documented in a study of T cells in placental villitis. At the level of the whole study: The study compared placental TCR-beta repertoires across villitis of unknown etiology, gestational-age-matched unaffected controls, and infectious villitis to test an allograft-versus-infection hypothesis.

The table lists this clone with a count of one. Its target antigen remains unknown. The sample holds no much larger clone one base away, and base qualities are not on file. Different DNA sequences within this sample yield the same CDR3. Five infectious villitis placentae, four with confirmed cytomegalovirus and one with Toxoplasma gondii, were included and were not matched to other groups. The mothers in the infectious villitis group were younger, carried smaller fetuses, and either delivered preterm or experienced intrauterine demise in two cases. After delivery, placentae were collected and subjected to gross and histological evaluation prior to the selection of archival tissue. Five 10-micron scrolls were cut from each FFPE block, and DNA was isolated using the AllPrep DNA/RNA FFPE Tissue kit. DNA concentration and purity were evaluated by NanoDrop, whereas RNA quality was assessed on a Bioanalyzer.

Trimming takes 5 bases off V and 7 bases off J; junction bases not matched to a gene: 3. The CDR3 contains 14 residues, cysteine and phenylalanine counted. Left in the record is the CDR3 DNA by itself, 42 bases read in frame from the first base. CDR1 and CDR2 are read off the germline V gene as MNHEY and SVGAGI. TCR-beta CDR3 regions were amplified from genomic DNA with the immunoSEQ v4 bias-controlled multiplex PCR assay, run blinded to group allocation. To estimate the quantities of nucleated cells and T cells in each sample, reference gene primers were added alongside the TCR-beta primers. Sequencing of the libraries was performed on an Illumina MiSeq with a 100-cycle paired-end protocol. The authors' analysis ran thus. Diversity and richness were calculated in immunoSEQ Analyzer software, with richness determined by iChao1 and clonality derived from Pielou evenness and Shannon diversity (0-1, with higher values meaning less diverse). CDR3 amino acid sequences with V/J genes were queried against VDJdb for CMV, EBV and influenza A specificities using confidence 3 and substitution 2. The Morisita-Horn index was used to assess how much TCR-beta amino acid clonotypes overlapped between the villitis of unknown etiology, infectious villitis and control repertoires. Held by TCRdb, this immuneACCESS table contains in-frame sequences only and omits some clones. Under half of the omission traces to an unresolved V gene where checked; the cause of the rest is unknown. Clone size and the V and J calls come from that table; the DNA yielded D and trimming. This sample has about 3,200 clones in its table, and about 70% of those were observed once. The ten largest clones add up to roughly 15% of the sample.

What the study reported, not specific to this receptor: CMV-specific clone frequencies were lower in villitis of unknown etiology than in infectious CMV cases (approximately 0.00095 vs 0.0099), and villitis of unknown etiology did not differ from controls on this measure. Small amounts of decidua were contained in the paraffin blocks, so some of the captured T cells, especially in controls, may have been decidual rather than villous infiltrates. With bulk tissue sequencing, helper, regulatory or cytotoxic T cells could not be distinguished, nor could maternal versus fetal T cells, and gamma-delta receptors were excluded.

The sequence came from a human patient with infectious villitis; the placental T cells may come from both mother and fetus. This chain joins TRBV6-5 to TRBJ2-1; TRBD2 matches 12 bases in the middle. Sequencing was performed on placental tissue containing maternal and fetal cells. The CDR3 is CASSRLAGANEQFF. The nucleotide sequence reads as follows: TGTGCCAGCAGTAGACTAGCGGGAGCGAATGAGCAGTTCTTC.